This T cell receptor (beta chain) derives from a study of T cells in Graves' hyperthyroidism and ophthalmopathy. Study-wide results and limits: From stable hyperthyroidism, ophthalmopathy was separated by a 13 V-J model. Most clonotypes that expanded in the thyroid above 0.001 also showed up in blood.

The CDR3 covers 15 residues. CDR1 SGHVS and CDR2 FNYEAQ come from the germline V gene. V lost 7 bases and J lost 2; bases outside the gene matches: 6. RNA transcripts were the template for amplifying TCR beta CDR3 regions. HTBI primers were employed in a first-round RT-PCR of the TCR CDR3. A single record per CDR3 protein comes from TCRdb applying MiXCR to the multiplex PCR reads. The data contain hundreds of thousands of distinct CDR3 sequences, roughly 14% of them singletons. This clonotype was seen many times. Antigen: not known. The rearrangement uses TRBV7-6 and TRBJ2-5; 11 nucleotides match TRBD2. The receptor was derived from a man aged 18 to 30 with Graves' ophthalmopathy. Input material: blood. Written as DNA, the CDR3 is TGTGCCAGCACTTGGGGACTAGCGGCTCAAGAGACCCAGTACTTC. Residues: CASTWGLAAQETQYF.